The source of this TCR beta chain is a study of blood T cells in healthy people across ages. Notes on the study in general: The diversity estimates, figures obtained from one million T cells, were considered underestimates.

Primers used in a second PCR of about 6 to 11 cycles were a sample-barcoded 5' primer and a J-beta primer mix. One entry per CDR3 protein results from TCRdb running MiXCR on the 5' RACE reads. The data show 1,800,000 or so distinct CDR3 sequences, 30% to 40% seen once. A word on this clonotype: Its target is not known.

The CDR3 sequence is 17 residues long. CDR1 and CDR2 (germline): SGDLS, YYNGEE. Unmatched junction bases numbered 10, after V lost 3 bases and J lost 0 bases. For every donor, a draw yielded 9.5 to 10 milliliters of peripheral blood. This TCR came from a human donor in good health. The rearrangement links TRBV9 to TRBJ1-2; 8 positions agree with TRBD1. The sample consisted of blood. CDR3 region: CASSGGRGQAANYGYTF. CDR3 bases: TGTGCCAGCAGCGGGGGTCGGGGACAGGCCGCTAACTATGGCTACACCTTC.